This T cell receptor (beta chain) stems from a study of tumor-infiltrating lymphocytes in localized non-small cell lung cancer. Trimming cost V 7 bases and J 8 bases, with 8 bases left between them. The CDR3 runs to 11 residues. Germline V CDR1 and CDR2: MNHNS, SASEGT. Libraries were prepared by immunoSEQ multiplex PCR; TCRdb keeps only in-frame clonotypes and omits some of them. The data contain about 8,900 clones, 65% to 80% of them singletons. This clone has just a few counts. What was sequenced was uninvolved lung tissue not adjacent to the tumor. The chain recombines TRBV6-1 with TRBJ2-2; D is unresolved. The sequence derives from a human donor with non-small cell lung cancer. This CDR3 reads CASTVSGELFF. CDR3 DNA sequence: TGTGCCAGCACCGTTTCTGGGGAGCTGTTTTTT.